A single sample gave rise to the 5 T cell receptor beta chains below, sequenced in a study of lymphopenia after photon versus proton radiotherapy. Clones were read by immunoSEQ multiplex PCR, and TCRdb kept only the in-frame ones, dropping some. The table lists some 70,000 clones, around 87% of them singletons. The material sequenced was peripheral blood, taken from a patient treated with proton-based radiotherapy. The receptor source for this set is an elderly man with esophageal cancer.

The DNA for the CDR3 is TGTGCCAGCAGCTTAGACAGGCAGGGGGTCTTTTTT. This encodes CASSLDRQGVFF. V and J are TRBV7-2 and TRBJ1-4; 7 bases agree with TRBD1. The CDR3 has 12 residues. Germline trimming cut 1 base from V and 17 bases from J; bases unmatched to any gene: 7. In germline, CDR1 is SGHTA, CDR2 FQGNSA.

V usage is TRBV6-6 and J usage is TRBJ1-3, with D tentatively TRBD1 (6 bases). Germline-derived CDR1 and CDR2 are MNHNY and SVGAGI (reference sequence). V lost 0 bases, J lost 5 bases, and 14 bases lay in between. The CDR3 runs to 16 residues. CDR3 DNA sequence: TGTGCCAGCAGTTACTCGAGGGGGGTTGGGAGAAACACCATATATTTT. Translating it yields CASSYSRGVGRNTIYF.

The chain is built from TRBV25-1 and TRBJ1-1; D remains ambiguous. The CDR3 is made up of 12 amino acids. Germline V gene sequence: CDR1 MGHDK, CDR2 SYGVNS. V gave up 7 bases and J gave up 1 base, with 7 bases separating them. The CDR3 region is CASKQQNTEAFF. In DNA form, the CDR3 reads TGTGCCAGCAAACAACAGAACACTGAAGCTTTCTTT.

This sequence joins TRBV19 and TRBJ1-3; 7 bases are a match to TRBD1. Germline trimming cut 0 bases from V and 3 bases from J; bases unmatched to any gene: 8. CDR3 length equals 17 residues. Germline V gene lookup returns CDR1 LNHDA and CDR2 SQIVND (reference sequence). CDR3 sequence reads: CASSIDPHRGFGNTIYF. CDR3 DNA: TGTGCCAGTAGTATAGACCCCCACAGGGGATTTGGAAACACCATATATTTT.

V is TRBV11-2 and J is TRBJ2-7; D unclear. The CDR3 contains 14 residues. Germline values: CDR1 SGHAT, CDR2 FQNNGV. V lost 0 bases and J 4 bases, leaving 10 bases between the germline ends. Here the CDR3 DNA reads TGTGCCAGCAGCTTAGATGTAGGGAATTACGAGCAGTACTTC. Translated, it gives CASSLDVGNYEQYF.